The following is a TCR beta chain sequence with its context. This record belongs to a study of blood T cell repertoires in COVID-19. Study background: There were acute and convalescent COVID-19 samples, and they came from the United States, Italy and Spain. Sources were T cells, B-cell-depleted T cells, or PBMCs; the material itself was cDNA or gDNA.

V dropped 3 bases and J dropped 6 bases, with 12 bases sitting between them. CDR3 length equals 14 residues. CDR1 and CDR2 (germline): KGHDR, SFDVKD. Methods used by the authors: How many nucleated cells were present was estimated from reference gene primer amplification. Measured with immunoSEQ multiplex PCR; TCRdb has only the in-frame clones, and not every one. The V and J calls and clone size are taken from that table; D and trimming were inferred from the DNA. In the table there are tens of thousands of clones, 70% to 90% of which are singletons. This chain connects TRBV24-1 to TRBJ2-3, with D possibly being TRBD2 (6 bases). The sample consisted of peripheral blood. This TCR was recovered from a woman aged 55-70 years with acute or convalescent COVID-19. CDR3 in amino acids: CATSDRLDVDTQYF. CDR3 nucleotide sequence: TGTGCCACCAGTGATCGACTAGACGTCGATACGCAGTATTTT.